This paragraph reports one T cell receptor beta chain. Its target is not known. The sample is drawn from a study of cytomegalovirus exposure and HLA in healthy donors. Across the study: Out of roughly 170 million T cells, an earlier analysis found some 110 million unique TCR beta sequences in total. Study-wide results and caveats: While the bulk of TCR sequences proved rare, some public TCRs turned up in many donors.

This CDR3 contains 15 residues. The V and J ends lost 1 base and 0 bases respectively, with 6 bases between them. The germline V gene has CDR1 LGHNA and CDR2 YNFKEQ. This PCR relied on a set of 60 Vbeta primers and 13 Jbeta primers. Methods used by the authors: The authors later counted approximately 80 million unique TCR beta chains, roughly 10 million of them shared. Some clones are missing from TCRdb's copy, which holds only in-frame ones; the method was immunoSEQ multiplex PCR. V and J calls and clone size follow that table, whereas D and trimming were derived from the DNA. The sample holds 80,000 to 100,000 clones, 73% seen once.

The V and J genes are TRBV4-2 and TRBJ1-4; D remains ambiguous. Sequenced: PBMCs. The receptor was derived from a man aged 35-49 years in good health and CMV-seronegative. The CDR3 sequence is CASSQAGTTNEKLFF. The CDR3 DNA is TGTGCCAGCAGCCAAGCCGGGACAACTAATGAAAAACTGTTTTTT.